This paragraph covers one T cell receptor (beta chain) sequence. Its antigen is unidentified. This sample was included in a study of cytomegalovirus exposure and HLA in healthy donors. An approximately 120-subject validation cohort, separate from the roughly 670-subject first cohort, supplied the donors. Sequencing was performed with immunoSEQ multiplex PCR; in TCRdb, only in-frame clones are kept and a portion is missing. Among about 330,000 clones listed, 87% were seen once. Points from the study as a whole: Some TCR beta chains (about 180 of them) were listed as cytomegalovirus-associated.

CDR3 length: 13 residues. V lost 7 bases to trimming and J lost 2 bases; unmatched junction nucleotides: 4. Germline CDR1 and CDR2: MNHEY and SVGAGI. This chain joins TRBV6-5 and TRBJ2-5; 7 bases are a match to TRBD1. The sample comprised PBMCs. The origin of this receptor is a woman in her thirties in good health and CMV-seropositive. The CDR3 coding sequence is TGTGCCAGCAAGGGACAGCCTCAAGAGACCCAGTACTTC. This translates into CASKGQPQETQYF.